This T cell receptor (beta chain) was found in a study of T cell responses to AZD1222 COVID-19 vaccine (dated by TCRdb to the early 2020s). Study-wide context: AZD1222 recipients given second doses at about 4 weeks or at about 12 weeks were pooled, since spike-specific TCR depth and breadth were not found to differ between the two schedules. Trial participants were enrolled into age subgroups of 18-55, 56-69 and 70-plus years, which contained about 160, 30 and 59 TCR-sequenced participants, respectively. A total of more than 230 trial participants underwent TCR sequencing, of whom about 210 received two doses of AZD1222 and some 25 received two doses of the MenACWY control vaccine. The study at large found these results: No day 14 peak-response samples were available, so repertoires were characterized only after the peak T cell response. After two AZD1222 doses, both the breadth and the depth of spike-specific TCRs were significantly higher than at day 0 and than in MenACWY recipients. Conclusions about previously exposed vaccinees were limited because only a handful of AZD1222 recipients were SARS-CoV-2 seropositive at baseline. Reportedly, almost half of the unique spike-specific TCRs recognized epitopes lying outside the regions that are mutated in the B.1.351 and B.1.1.7 variants. Vaccine-associated CD4 TCRs spanned the whole spike protein, with dominant responses in regions 160-218 and 743-854. Participants were mostly white British and included more females than males, and it was suggested by the authors that clonal diversity may have been underestimated. The 56-69-year group was small, and its depth increase did not reach significance, likely because of low power.

The CDR3 regions of human TCRbeta chains were analyzed by immunosequencing. Per the authors' processing: Repertoire TCRs were checked for matches against a reference library of SARS-CoV-2-specific TCRs that had been generated using the MIRA antigen-specificity platform. Breadth was defined as the fraction of unique TCRs that were SARS-CoV-2-associated. Depth was defined as the fraction of total T cells that were SARS-CoV-2-associated. Using the MIRA data, every spike-specific TCR was mapped to the spike region that the TCR reacted to and assigned to either a CD4 or a CD8 class. Log10-transformed breadth and depth values were compared by one-way ANOVA with Sidak's multiple comparisons tests. In TCRdb, the immuneACCESS table is reduced to in-frame sequences with V and J assigned. These tables do not hold every clone; where another copy was compared, an unresolved V gene accounts for under half, and the others remain unexplained. V, J and clone size derive from that table, while D and trimming were established from the DNA sequence. Counted in this sample were 100,000 to 150,000 clones; under 90% of them appeared once. 5% to 7.5% of the sample belongs to the ten largest clones.

According to the study, the label for this sample's time point signals: baseline before first vaccination. Vaccinee samples came from UK trials COV001 and COV002, including a single-blind randomized controlled phase 2/3 trial of AZD1222 (ChAdOx1 nCoV-19) in healthy adults. For TCRbeta chain sequencing, PBMC samples from trial participants were taken at day 0 and at day 28 after the second dose. As for this clone: The clone's antigen remains unknown. The input lacks base qualities; no much larger clone sits a single base away.

The V end loses 4 bases and the J end loses 6 bases, and a stretch of 17 bases separates them. From a lookup of the germline V gene, CDR1 and CDR2 are SGHRS and YFSETQ. Reading from cysteine to phenylalanine, the CDR3 counts 16 amino acids. The read is trimmed to its CDR3 DNA, 48 bases read in frame from base 1. The sequence was obtained from an adult in good health. The source material was peripheral blood, sampled on day 0 of AZD1222 vaccination. The chain employs TRBV5-1 and TRBJ1-6, and possibly TRBD1, on 6 matching bases. This receptor carries the CDR3 CASSPGGSPSNSPLHF. At the DNA level, the sequence is TGCGCCAGCAGCCCGGGGGGCAGCCCGAGTAATTCACCCCTCCACTTT. Reference TRBV5-1 and TRBJ1-6 proteins supply the regions before and after the CDR3; the full variable domain is: KAGVTQTPRYLIKTRGQQVTLSCSPISGHRSVSWYQQTPGQGLQFLFEYFSETQRNKGNFPGRFSGRQFSNSRSEMNVSTLELGDSALYLCASSPGGSPSNSPLHFGNGTRLTVT.